A single sample is the source of the 31 T cell receptor beta chains below, sequenced in a study of blood T cell repertoires in COVID-19 (TCRdb year 2020). The library was produced with the immunoSEQ multiplex PCR assay. TCRdb's version of the immuneACCESS table is confined to in-frame rearrangements and falls short of the full clone set. An unresolved V gene accounts for under half of the shortfall where checked; the remainder is of unknown origin. Counted in this sample were some 97,000 clones; about 86% of them appeared once. Of the sample, 4.5% to 6.5% falls within the top ten clones. Specimen: peripheral blood. The receptors were gathered from a human donor in a cohort sampled during active COVID-19.

The rearrangement uses TRBV15 and TRBJ1-1; D may be TRBD1 (5 bases). V lost 0 bases and J 1 base, leaving 12 bases between the germline ends. Germline V gene sequence: CDR1 LNHNV, CDR2 YYDKDF (reference sequence). The CDR3 consists of 16 residues. CDR3 protein: CATSRDPGGANTEAFF. The CDR3 bases are TGTGCCACCAGCAGAGATCCAGGAGGGGCGAACACTGAAGCTTTCTTT.

This chain uses TRBV4-1 with TRBJ2-5; 7 nucleotides match TRBD2. Germline-derived CDR1 and CDR2 are MGHRA and YSYEKL. The junction had 9 bases not matched to a gene; V was cut back by 1 base and J by 1 base. CDR3 length: 17 amino acids. The CDR3 spells CASSQGRGSGTQETQYF. The CDR3 DNA reads as TGCGCCAGCAGCCAAGGAAGGGGAAGCGGGACCCAAGAGACCCAGTACTTC.

This clone was picked up one time. The V and J genes are TRBV5-4 and TRBJ1-2, with D possibly matching TRBD1 (6 bases). The CDR3 spans 14 residues. CDR1 and CDR2 (germline): SGHNT, YYREEE (reference sequence). Trimming stripped 4 bases from V and 3 bases from J, with 13 bases between. The CDR3 region has the DNA TGTGCCAGCAGCCGGACCCCAGGGGACTATGGCTACACCTTC. Amino acid sequence: CASSRTPGDYGYTF.

This sequence joins TRBV6-5 and TRBJ2-5; D may be TRBD1 (7 bases). CDR3 size: 14 residues. Germline V gene sequence: CDR1 MNHEY, CDR2 SVGAGI. V shed 6 bases and J shed 6 bases, with 17 bases lying between them. CDR3 sequence (DNA): TGTGCCAGCAGGACGCCAGGGGGGCCTCAGACCCAGTACTTC. As protein: CASRTPGGPQTQYF.

This clone was counted once. The rearrangement links TRBV9 to TRBJ2-3; D gene unclear. CDR3 length: 15 residues. Per germline, CDR1 SGDLS and CDR2 YYNGEE. V lost 0 bases and J lost 2, with 10 bases in between. The CDR3 nucleotides are TGTGCCAGCAGCGTAGCCAGCGATATCACAGATACGCAGTATTTT. It translates to CASSVASDITDTQYF.

The gene calls are TRBV28 and TRBJ1-3, with TRBD1 matching over 7 bases. After removal of 5 bases from V and 4 bases from J, the junction contained 8 bases not matched to a gene. The CDR3 length is 15 residues. Germline CDR1 MDHEN, CDR2 SYDVKM. The CDR3 sequence: CASSPPGQAGNTIYF. CDR3 bases: TGTGCCAGCAGTCCCCCCGGACAGGCAGGAAACACCATATATTTT.

The CDR3 spells CASSFAQGDTQYF. Written as DNA, the CDR3 is TGTGCCAGCAGCTTCGCACAGGGAGATACGCAGTATTTT. The chain couples TRBV11-2 to TRBJ2-3, with D perhaps matching TRBD1 (6 bases). This CDR3 has 13 amino acids. The germline V and J ends were trimmed by 3 bases and 5 bases, with 9 bases remaining between them. CDR1 is SGHAT, CDR2 FQNNGV, per germline.

This rearrangement joins TRBV14 to TRBJ2-3; D is ambiguous. The CDR3 loop spans 15 amino acids. Deletions cut 3 bases from V and 2 bases from J, with 12 bases between. The germline CDR1 and CDR2 sequences are SGHDN and FVKESK. The CDR3 nucleotides are TGTGCCAGCAGCCACAGGCAGACACTCACAGATACGCAGTATTTT. It specifies CASSHRQTLTDTQYF.

V is TRBV28 and J is TRBJ1-5; D not resolved. Germline CDR1 reads MDHEN; CDR2 reads SYDVKM. V dropped 8 bases and J dropped 8 bases, with 10 bases sitting between them. The CDR3 is 11 residues long. The CDR3 sequence: CASSQEEPQHF. CDR3 nucleotides: TGTGCCAGCTCCCAGGAGGAGCCCCAGCATTTT.

This clone was seen only a few times. The rearrangement joins TRBV27 to TRBJ2-3; 7 bases agree with TRBD1. The V gene end was trimmed by 3 bases and the J gene end by 6 bases; junction bases not matched to a gene: 12. Germline lookup yields CDR1 MNHEY and CDR2 SMNVEV (reference sequence). This CDR3 is 16 amino acids long. The CDR3, as DNA: TGTGCCAGCAGTTTGACCGGGACAGAAAGGGTTGATACGCAGTATTTT. This encodes CASSLTGTERVDTQYF.

Written as DNA, the CDR3 is TGTGCCTGGAGTGTAAGACAGGAGCATGGCTACACCTTC. It encodes CAWSVRQEHGYTF. The chain recombines TRBV30 with TRBJ1-2, with a weak D call TRBD1 (6 bases). CDR3 length equals 13 residues. V lost 0 bases and J 6 bases, leaving 11 bases between the germline ends. The germline CDR1 and CDR2 sequences are GTSNPN and SVGIG (reference sequence).

This sequence joins TRBV21-1 and TRBJ1-2; no DNA check was done on the table's D call, TRBD1. TRBV21-1 represents a pseudogene. The CDR3 is 15 residues long. The DNA for the CDR3 is TGTGCCAGCAGCAAAGCTTGGGGACAGGGAGATGGCTACACCTTC. Protein sequence: CASSKAWGQGDGYTF.

This rearrangement joins TRBV4-2 to TRBJ2-1; tentatively, D is TRBD1 (6 bases). The CDR3 sequence is 14 residues long. Trimming took off 0 bases at V and 8 bases at J, with 11 bases between the two ends. The germline gives CDR1 LGHNA, CDR2 YNFKEQ. In nucleotides, the CDR3 is TGTGCCAGCAGCCAAGATCCAGGGGTGGATGAGCAGTTCTTC. It is translated as CASSQDPGVDEQFF.

The chain carries TRBV19 and TRBJ2-2; maybe TRBD1 (5 bases). Germline CDR1 and CDR2: LNHDA and SQIVND (reference sequence). Trimming shortened V by 6 bases and J by 4 bases, and 12 bases separated the two germline ends. The CDR3 spans 14 residues. CDR3 sequence reads: CASSRVRGTGELFF. CDR3 coding DNA: TGTGCCAGTAGCAGGGTTCGAGGCACCGGGGAGCTGTTTTTT.

The gene calls are TRBV18 and TRBJ2-6; TRBD2 is a possible D gene (6 bases). CDR1 is KGHSH and CDR2 is LQKENI in the germline V gene. The CDR3 contains 16 residues. V lost 2 bases and J lost 2, with 10 bases in between. The DNA of the CDR3 is TGTGCCAGCTCACCATTGCGGGGTACTGGGGCCAACGTCCTGACTTTC. It translates to CASSPLRGTGANVLTF.

This clone has ten or more counts. This sequence joins TRBV23-1 and TRBJ2-1; TRBD2 matches 8 bases. TRBV23-1 is flagged as an ORF with uncertain function. The V and J ends lost 8 bases and 1 base, in that order; junction bases with no gene match: 4. CDR3 length: 14 amino acids. The CDR3 DNA reads as TGCGCCAGCCCCGGGACTAGTTCCTACAATGAGCAGTTCTTC. Translating it yields CASPGTSSYNEQFF.

This sequence joins TRBV2 and TRBJ2-5; 9 bases are shared with TRBD2. J was trimmed by 2 bases and V by 6 bases; bases with no gene match: 1. Germline V gene sequence: CDR1 SNHLY, CDR2 FYNNEI. The CDR3 length is 13 residues. The CDR3: CASSGLAQETQYF. The CDR3 region has the DNA TGTGCCAGCAGCGGACTAGCGCAAGAGACCCAGTACTTC.

The chain uses TRBV5-4 and TRBJ1-2, with 9 bases aligning to TRBD1. Germline loops: CDR1 SGHNT, CDR2 YYREEE (reference sequence). Germline trimming cut 4 bases from V and 3 bases from J; bases unmatched to any gene: 7. The CDR3 totals 15 residues. CDR3 bases: TGTGCCAGCAGCCCCGGGGGACAGGGCGACTATGGCTACACCTTC. Translation: CASSPGGQGDYGYTF.

The genes are TRBV7-9 and TRBJ2-1; TRBD2 aligns across 12 bases. V was clipped by 5 bases and J by 8 bases; unmatched bases: 7. The CDR3 consists of 15 residues. The germline gives CDR1 SEHNR, CDR2 FQNEAQ (reference sequence). The CDR3 is CASSRERLAGDEQFF. CDR3 DNA sequence: TGTGCCAGCAGCCGAGAGAGACTAGCGGGAGATGAGCAGTTCTTC.

V usage is TRBV12-3 or TRBV12-4 and J usage is TRBJ2-4, with 8 bases identical to TRBD1. V gave up 3 bases and J gave up 7 bases; unmatched junction bases: 2. The CDR3 length is 13 residues. The CDR3 here is CASSFQGANIQYF. In nucleotides, the CDR3 is TGTGCCAGCAGTTTTCAGGGGGCGAACATTCAGTACTTC.

V is TRBV6-8 and J is TRBJ2-5; D remains unclear. Germline lookup yields CDR1 MNHGY and CDR2 SAAAGT. V shed 8 bases and J shed 4 bases, with 14 bases lying between them. The CDR3 extends over 13 amino acids. Here the CDR3 DNA reads TGTGCCAGCCCGATCAGATTTGTAGAGACCCAGTACTTC. Amino acid sequence: CASPIRFVETQYF.

The chain combines TRBV7-9 with TRBJ1-1; 8 bases fit TRBD1. V lost 6 bases to trimming and J lost 6 bases; unmatched junction nucleotides: 3. CDR1 SEHNR and CDR2 FQNEAQ come from the germline V gene (reference sequence). The CDR3 loop spans 12 amino acids. CDR3 bases: TGTGCCAGCAGGCAGGGGGCCGCTGAAGCTTTCTTT. Translating it yields CASRQGAAEAFF.

This clone was observed once. This chain joins TRBV6-6 and TRBJ1-2; D is unresolved. Trimming stripped 6 bases from V and 0 bases from J, with 11 bases between. Looked up from germline, CDR1 is MNHNY and CDR2 is SVGAGI (reference sequence). The CDR3 runs 14 residues. DNA of the CDR3: TGTGCCAGCAGCCCCGAGGGCGCTAACTATGGCTACACCTTC. Protein sequence: CASSPEGANYGYTF.

The J gene is TRBJ2-1, the V gene TRBV30, with D perhaps TRBD1 (5 bases). The CDR3 loop spans 14 amino acids. Looked up from germline, CDR1 is GTSNPN and CDR2 is SVGIG (reference sequence). The germline V and J ends were trimmed by 2 bases and 0 bases, with 8 bases remaining between them. The CDR3 region has the DNA TGTGCCTGGAGTACAGGTAGCTCCTACAATGAGCAGTTCTTC. This codes for CAWSTGSSYNEQFF.

J is TRBJ2-1 and V is TRBV27, with 10 positions matching TRBD2. The CDR3 contains 15 residues. Germline CDR1 is MNHEY and CDR2 is SMNVEV (reference sequence). V was clipped by 6 bases and J by 3 bases; unmatched bases: 5. DNA for the CDR3: TGTGCCAGCAGACCCACTAGCGGGAACTACAATGAGCAGTTCTTC. Encoded protein: CASRPTSGNYNEQFF.

This chain links TRBV7-8 with TRBJ2-2, with D perhaps TRBD1 (6 bases). Per the germline V gene, CDR1 is SGHVS and CDR2 is FQNEAQ. This CDR3 contains 14 residues. V lost 2 bases, J lost 7 bases, and 11 bases lay in between. Written as DNA, the CDR3 is TGTGCCAGCAGCTTATGGGGGCACGGCGGGGAGCTGTTTTTT. This sequence encodes CASSLWGHGGELFF.

The chain carries TRBV28 and TRBJ1-4; D unclear. Germline assignment: CDR1 MDHEN and CDR2 SYDVKM. V was clipped by 3 bases and J by 8 bases, with 7 bases between them. This CDR3 contains 12 residues. CDR3 nucleotide sequence: TGTGCCAGCAGTTTTGGTCGGGAAAAACTGTTTTTT. It translates to CASSFGREKLFF.

The rearrangement links TRBV7-7 to TRBJ2-3; 13 bases align to TRBD2. The CDR3 is 16 amino acids. The J segment lost 3 bases and the V segment lost 3 bases, leaving 3 bases of the junction unmatched. Germline CDR1 reads SSHAT; CDR2 reads FNYEAQ (reference sequence). The CDR3 DNA reads TGTGCCAGCAGCTTGGGACTAGCGGGACAAACAGATACGCAGTATTTT. It codes for CASSLGLAGQTDTQYF. The whole variable domain, filled in from reference TRBV7-7 and TRBJ2-3, reads GAGVSQSPRYKVTKRGQDVTLRCDPISSHATLYWYQQALGQGPEFLTYFNYEAQPDKSGLPSDRFSAERPEGSISTLTIQRTEQRDSAMYRCASSLGLAGQTDTQYFGPGTRLTVL.

The V gene is TRBV15, the J gene TRBJ2-1; D is unresolved. This CDR3 is built from 12 residues. Germline CDR1 and CDR2: LNHNV and YYDKDF (reference sequence). The V end was cut by 1 base, the J end by 5 bases, with 3 bases between. CDR3 residues: CATSRVNNEQFF. The CDR3 region has the DNA TGTGCCACCAGCAGAGTTAACAATGAGCAGTTCTTC.

The CDR3 nucleotides are TGTGCCAGCAGTTTACAGGGGGGTTACAATGAGCAGTTCTTC. Its protein is CASSLQGGYNEQFF. The rearrangement joins TRBV28 to TRBJ2-1; D possibly corresponds to TRBD1 (7 bases). Germline V gene lookup returns CDR1 MDHEN and CDR2 SYDVKM. The CDR3 consists of 14 residues. The germline V and J ends were trimmed by 2 bases and 4 bases, with 9 bases remaining between them.

V usage is TRBV11-2 and J usage is TRBJ2-3; TRBD2 matches 7 bases. Germline assignment: CDR1 SGHAT and CDR2 FQNNGV. V lost 5 bases, J lost 0 bases, and 11 bases stayed unmatched. The CDR3 covers 17 residues. CDR3 protein: CASSPSPLAISTDTQYF. DNA of the CDR3: TGTGCCAGCAGCCCAAGCCCACTAGCGATTAGCACAGATACGCAGTATTTT.